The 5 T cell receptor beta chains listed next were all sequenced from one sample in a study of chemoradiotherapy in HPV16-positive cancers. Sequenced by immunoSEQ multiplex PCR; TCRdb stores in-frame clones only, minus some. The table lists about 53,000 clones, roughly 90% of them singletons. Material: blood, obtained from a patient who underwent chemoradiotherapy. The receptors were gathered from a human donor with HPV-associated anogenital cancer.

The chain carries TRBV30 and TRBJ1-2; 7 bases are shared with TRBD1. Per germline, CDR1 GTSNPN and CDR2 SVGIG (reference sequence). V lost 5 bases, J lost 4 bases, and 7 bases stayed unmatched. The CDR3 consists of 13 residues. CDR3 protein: CAWAETGLYGYTF. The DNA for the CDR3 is TGTGCCTGGGCCGAGACAGGGCTCTATGGCTACACCTTC.

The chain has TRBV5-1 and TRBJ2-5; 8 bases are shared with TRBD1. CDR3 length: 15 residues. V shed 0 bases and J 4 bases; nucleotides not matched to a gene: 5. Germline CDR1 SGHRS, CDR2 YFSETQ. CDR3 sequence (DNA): TGCGCCAGCAGCTTGGATGGCAGGGGGCTAGAGACCCAGTACTTC. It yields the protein CASSLDGRGLETQYF.

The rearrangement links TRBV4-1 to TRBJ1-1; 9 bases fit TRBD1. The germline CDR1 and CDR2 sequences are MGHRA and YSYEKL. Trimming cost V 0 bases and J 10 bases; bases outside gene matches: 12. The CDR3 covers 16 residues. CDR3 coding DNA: TGCGCCAGCAGCCAAGAAGTGTCGGACAGGGGATCGGGAGCTTTCTTT. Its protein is CASSQEVSDRGSGAFF.

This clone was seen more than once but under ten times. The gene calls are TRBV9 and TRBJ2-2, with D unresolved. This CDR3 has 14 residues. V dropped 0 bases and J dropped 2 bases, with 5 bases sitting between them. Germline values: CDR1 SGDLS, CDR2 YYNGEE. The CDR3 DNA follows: TGTGCCAGCAGCGTAGTGGGTAACACCGGGGAGCTGTTTTTT. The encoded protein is CASSVVGNTGELFF.

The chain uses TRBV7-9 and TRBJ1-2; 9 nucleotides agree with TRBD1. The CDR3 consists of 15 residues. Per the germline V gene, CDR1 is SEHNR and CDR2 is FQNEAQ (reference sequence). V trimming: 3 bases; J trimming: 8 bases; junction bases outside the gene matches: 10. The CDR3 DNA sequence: TGTGCCAGCAGCTTGGGTGGAACCGGGACAGGGGGCTACACCTTC. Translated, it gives CASSLGGTGTGGYTF.